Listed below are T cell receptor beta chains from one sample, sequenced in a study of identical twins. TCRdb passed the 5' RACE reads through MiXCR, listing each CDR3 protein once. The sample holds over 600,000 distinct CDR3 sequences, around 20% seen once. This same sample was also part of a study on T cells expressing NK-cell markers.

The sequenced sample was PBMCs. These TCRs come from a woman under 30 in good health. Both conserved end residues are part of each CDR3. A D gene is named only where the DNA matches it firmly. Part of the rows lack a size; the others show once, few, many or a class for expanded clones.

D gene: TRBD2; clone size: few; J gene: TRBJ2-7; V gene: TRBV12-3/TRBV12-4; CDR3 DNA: TGTGCCAGCAGTTCCTCATTGCGGACTAGGGGCGAGCAGTACTTC; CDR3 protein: CASSSSLRTRGEQYF
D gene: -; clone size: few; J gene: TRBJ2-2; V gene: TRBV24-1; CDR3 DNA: TGTGCCACCAGTGGGTCAGGTCCCGGGGAGCTGTTTTTT; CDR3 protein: CATSGSGPGELFF
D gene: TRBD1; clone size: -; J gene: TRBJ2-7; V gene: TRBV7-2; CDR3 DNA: TGTGCCAGCAGCTTAGTAGGGGGCCGGTACGAGCAGTACTTC; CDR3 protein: CASSLVGGRYEQYF
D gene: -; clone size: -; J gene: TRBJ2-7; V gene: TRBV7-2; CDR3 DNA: TGTGCCAGCAGCTTAACAGCCTTAAAGAACTACGAGCAGTACTTC; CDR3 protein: CASSLTALKNYEQYF
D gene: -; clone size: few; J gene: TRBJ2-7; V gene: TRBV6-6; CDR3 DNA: TGTGCCAGCAGCACGGGACTGGGGCCCGAGCAGTACTTC; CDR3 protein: CASSTGLGPEQYF
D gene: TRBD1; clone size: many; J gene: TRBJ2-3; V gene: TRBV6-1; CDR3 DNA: TGTGCCAGCAGCGACAGGGGACGCACAGATACGCAGTATTTT; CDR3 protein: CASSDRGRTDTQYF
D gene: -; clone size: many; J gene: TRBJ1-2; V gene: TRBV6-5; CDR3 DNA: TGTGCCAGCAGTTACGCCAGGCCAAGCTATGGCTACACCTTC; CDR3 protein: CASSYARPSYGYTF
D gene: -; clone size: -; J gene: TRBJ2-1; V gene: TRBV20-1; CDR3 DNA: TGCAGTGCTCTCCCGGAAGAGGGGACCTCCTACAATGAGCAGTTCTTC; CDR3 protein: CSALPEEGTSYNEQFF
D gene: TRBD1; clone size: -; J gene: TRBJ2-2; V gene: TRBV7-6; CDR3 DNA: TGTGCCAGCAGCTATACAGGGGCCGGGGAGCTGTTTTTT; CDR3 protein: CASSYTGAGELFF
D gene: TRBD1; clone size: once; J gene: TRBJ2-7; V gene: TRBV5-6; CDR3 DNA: TGTGCCAGCAGCTTTAAGACAGGGCAACCCTACGAGCAGTACTTC; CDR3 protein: CASSFKTGQPYEQYF
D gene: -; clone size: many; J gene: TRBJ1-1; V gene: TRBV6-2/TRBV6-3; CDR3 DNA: TGTGCCAGCAGACTAACATGGAACACTGAAGCTTTCTTT; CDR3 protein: CASRLTWNTEAFF
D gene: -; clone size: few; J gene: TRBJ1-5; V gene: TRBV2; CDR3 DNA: TGTGCCAGCAGTGGAAGGCAGACGGCGATAAATCAGCCCCAGCATTTT; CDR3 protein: CASSGRQTAINQPQHF
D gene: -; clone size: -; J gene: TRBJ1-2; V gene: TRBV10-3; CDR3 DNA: TGTGCCATCAAAGCGGACAGCAACTATGGCTACACCTTC; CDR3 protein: CAIKADSNYGYTF